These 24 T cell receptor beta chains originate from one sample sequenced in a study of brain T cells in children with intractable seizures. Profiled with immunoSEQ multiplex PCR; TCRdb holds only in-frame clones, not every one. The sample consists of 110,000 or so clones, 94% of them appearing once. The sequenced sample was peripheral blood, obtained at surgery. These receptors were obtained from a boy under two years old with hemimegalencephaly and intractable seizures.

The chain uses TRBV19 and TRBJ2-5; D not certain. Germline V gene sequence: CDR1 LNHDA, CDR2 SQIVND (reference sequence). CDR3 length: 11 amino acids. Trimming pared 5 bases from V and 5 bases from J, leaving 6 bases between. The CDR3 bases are TGTGCCAGTAGTTCAGGCGAGACCCAGTACTTC. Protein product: CASSSGETQYF. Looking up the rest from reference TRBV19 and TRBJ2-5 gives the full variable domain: DGGITQSPKYLFRKEGQNVTLSCEQNLNHDAMYWYRQDPGQGLRLIYYSQIVNDFQKGDIAEGYSVSREKKESFPLTVTSAQKNPTAFYLCASSSGETQYFGPGTRLLVL.

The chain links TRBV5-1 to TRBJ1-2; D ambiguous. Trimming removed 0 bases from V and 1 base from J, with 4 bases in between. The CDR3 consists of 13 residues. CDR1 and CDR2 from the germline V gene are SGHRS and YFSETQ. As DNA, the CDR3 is TGCGCCAGCAGCTTGGGAGTTAACTATGGCTACACCTTC. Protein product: CASSLGVNYGYTF.

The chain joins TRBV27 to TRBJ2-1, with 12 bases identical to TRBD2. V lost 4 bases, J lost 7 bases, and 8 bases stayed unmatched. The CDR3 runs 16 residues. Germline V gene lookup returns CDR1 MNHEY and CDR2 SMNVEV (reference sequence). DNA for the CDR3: TGTGCCAGCAGTTCCCTCCTTGGACTAGCGGGAAATGAGCAGTTCTTC. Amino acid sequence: CASSSLLGLAGNEQFF.

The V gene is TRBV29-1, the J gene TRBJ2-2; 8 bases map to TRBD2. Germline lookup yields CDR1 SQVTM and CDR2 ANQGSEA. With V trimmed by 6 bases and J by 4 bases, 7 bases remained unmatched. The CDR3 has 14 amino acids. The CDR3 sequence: CSVKTSAFTGELFF. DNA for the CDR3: TGCAGCGTCAAGACTAGCGCCTTCACCGGGGAGCTGTTTTTT.

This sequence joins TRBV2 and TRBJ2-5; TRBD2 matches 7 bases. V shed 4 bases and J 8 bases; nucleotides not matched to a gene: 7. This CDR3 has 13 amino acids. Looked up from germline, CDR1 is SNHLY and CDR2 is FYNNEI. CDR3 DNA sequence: TGTGCCAGCAGTGGTAGGGCGGGAGCTACCCAGTACTTC. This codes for CASSGRAGATQYF.

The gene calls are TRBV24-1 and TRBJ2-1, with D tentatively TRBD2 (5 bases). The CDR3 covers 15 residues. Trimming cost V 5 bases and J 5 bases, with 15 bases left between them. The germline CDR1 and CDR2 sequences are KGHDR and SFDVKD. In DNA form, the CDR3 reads TGTGCCACCAGTGTAGCGAGACCATCTGACAATGAGCAGTTCTTC. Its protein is CATSVARPSDNEQFF.

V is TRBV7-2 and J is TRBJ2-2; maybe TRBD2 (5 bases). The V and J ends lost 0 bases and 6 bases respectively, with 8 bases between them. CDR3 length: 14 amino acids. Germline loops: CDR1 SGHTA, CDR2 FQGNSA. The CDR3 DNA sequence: TGTGCCAGCAGCTTAGCGGGAGAGGCCGGGGAGCTGTTTTTT. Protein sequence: CASSLAGEAGELFF.

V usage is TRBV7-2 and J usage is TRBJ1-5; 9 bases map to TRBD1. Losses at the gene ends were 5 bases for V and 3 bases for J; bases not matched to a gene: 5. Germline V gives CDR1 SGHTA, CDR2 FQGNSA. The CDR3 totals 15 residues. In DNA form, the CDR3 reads TGTGCCAGCAGCCCGGGGACAGGGTACAATCAGCCCCAGCATTTT. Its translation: CASSPGTGYNQPQHF.

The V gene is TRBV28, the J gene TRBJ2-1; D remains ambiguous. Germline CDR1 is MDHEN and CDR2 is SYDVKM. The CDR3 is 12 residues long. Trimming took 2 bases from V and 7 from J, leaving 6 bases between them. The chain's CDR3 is CASSLLGNEQFF. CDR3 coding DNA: TGTGCCAGCAGTTTACTGGGGAATGAGCAGTTCTTC.

CDR3 protein: CASSSAGTYNEQFF. Written as DNA, the CDR3 is TGTGCCAGCAGCTCGGCGGGAACCTACAATGAGCAGTTCTTC. The V gene is TRBV5-5, the J gene TRBJ2-1, with a weak D call TRBD2 (6 bases). The CDR3 runs to 14 residues. V was clipped by 3 bases and J by 2 bases, with 9 bases between them. CDR1 SGHKS and CDR2 YYEKEE come from the germline V gene (reference sequence).

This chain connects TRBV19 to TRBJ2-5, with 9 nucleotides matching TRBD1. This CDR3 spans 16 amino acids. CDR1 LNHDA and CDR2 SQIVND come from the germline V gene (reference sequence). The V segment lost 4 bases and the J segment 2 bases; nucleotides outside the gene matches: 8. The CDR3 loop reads CASSTQGTGIQETQYF. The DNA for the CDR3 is TGTGCCAGTAGTACCCAGGGGACAGGGATTCAAGAGACCCAGTACTTC. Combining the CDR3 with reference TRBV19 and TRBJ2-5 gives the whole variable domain DGGITQSPKYLFRKEGQNVTLSCEQNLNHDAMYWYRQDPGQGLRLIYYSQIVNDFQKGDIAEGYSVSREKKESFPLTVTSAQKNPTAFYLCASSTQGTGIQETQYFGPGTRLLVL.

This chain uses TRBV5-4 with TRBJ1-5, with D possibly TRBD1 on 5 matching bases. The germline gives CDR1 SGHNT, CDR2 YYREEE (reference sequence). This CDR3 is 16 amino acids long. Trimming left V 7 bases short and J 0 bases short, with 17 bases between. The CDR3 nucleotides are TGTGCCAGCCCCGCCGGGGCAGCCTATAGCAATCAGCCCCAGCATTTT. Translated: CASPAGAAYSNQPQHF.

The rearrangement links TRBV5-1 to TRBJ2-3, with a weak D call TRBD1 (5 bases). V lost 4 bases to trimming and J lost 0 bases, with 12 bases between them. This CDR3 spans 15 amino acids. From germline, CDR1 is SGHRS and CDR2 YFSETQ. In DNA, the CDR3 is TGCGCCAGCAGCCCCAGACAGACAAGCACAGATACGCAGTATTTT. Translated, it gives CASSPRQTSTDTQYF.

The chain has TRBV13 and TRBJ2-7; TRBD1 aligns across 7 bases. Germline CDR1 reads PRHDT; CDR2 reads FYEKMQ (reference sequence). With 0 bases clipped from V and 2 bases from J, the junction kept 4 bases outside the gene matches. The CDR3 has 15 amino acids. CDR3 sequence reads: CASSLGVQGAYEQYF. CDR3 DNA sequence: TGTGCCAGCAGCTTAGGAGTCCAGGGGGCCTACGAGCAGTACTTC.

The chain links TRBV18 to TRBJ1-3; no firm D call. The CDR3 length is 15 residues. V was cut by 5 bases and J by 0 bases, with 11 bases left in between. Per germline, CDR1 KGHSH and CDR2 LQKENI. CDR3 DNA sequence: TGTGCCAGCTCAAATCAGCGTCGCTCTGGAAACACCATATATTTT. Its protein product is CASSNQRRSGNTIYF.

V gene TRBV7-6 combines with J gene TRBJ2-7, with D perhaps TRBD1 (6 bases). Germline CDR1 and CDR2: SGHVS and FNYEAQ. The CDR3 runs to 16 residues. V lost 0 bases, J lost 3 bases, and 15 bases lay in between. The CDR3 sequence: CASSLAGHVPDYEQYF. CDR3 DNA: TGTGCCAGCAGCTTAGCGGGACACGTCCCCGACTACGAGCAGTACTTC.

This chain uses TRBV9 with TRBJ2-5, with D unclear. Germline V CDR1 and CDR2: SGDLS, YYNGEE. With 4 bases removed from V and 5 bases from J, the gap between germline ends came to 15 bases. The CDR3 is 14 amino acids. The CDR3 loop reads CASSPGPAGETQYF. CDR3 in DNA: TGTGCCAGCAGCCCGGGTCCCGCCGGGGAGACCCAGTACTTC. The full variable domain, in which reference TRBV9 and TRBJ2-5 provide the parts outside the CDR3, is DSGVTQTPKHLITATGQRVTLRCSPRSGDLSVYWYQQSLDQGLQFLIQYYNGEERAKGNILERFSAQQFPDLHSELNLSSLELGDSALYFCASSPGPAGETQYFGPGTRLLVL.

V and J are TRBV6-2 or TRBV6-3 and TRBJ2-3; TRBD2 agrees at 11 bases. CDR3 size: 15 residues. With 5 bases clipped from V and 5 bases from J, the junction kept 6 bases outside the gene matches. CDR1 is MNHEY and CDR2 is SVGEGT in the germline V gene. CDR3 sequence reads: CASSLAGGVGDTQYF. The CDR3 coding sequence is TGTGCCAGCAGTCTAGCGGGAGGAGTAGGAGATACGCAGTATTTT.

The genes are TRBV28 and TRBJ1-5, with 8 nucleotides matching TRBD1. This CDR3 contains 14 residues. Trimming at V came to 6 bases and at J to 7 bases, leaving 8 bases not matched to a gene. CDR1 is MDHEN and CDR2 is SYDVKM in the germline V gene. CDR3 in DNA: TGTGCCAGCAGGTGGACAGGGTTGGGACAGCCCCAGCATTTT. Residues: CASRWTGLGQPQHF. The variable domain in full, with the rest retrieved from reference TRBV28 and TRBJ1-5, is DVKVTQSSRYLVKRTGEKVFLECVQDMDHENMFWYRQDPGLGLRLIYFSYDVKMKEKGDIPEGYSVSREKKERFSLILESASTNQTSMYLCASRWTGLGQPQHFGDGTRLSIL.

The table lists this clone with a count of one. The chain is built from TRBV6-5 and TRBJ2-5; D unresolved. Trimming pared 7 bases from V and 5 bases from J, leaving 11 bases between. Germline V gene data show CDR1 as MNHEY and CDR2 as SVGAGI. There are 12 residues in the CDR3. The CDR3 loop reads CASKPYEETQYF. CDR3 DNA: TGTGCCAGCAAGCCTTATGAGGAGACCCAGTACTTC.

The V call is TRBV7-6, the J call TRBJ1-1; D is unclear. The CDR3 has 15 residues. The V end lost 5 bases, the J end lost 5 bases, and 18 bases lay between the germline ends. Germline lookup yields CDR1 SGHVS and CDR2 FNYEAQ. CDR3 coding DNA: TGTGCCAGCAGCCTTAGCCACGTGGGGAGGACTGAAGCTTTCTTT. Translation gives CASSLSHVGRTEAFF.

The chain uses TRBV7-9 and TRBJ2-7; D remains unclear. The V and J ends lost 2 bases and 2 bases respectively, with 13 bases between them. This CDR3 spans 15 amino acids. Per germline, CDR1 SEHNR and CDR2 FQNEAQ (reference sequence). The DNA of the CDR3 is TGTGCCAGCAGCTTAATGCCGGACGGACCCTACGAGCAGTACTTC. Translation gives CASSLMPDGPYEQYF.

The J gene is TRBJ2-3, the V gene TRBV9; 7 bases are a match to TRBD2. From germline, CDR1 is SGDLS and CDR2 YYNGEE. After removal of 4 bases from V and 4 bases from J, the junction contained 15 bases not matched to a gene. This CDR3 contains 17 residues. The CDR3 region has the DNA TGTGCCAGCAGCTTCCACCAAAGCGGGAACCAGCCAGATACGCAGTATTTT. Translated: CASSFHQSGNQPDTQYF.

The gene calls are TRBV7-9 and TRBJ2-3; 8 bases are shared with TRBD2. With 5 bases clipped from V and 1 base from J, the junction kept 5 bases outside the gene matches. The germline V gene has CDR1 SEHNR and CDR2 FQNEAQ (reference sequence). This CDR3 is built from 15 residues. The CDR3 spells CASSPTSGRTDTQYF. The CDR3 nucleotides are TGTGCCAGCAGCCCTACTAGCGGACGCACAGATACGCAGTATTTT.